This T cell receptor (beta chain) was recorded in a study of blood T cell repertoires in COVID-19. Study overall: Spain, Italy and the United States supplied samples that represented acute and convalescent COVID-19. The cDNA or gDNA used as material had been derived from T cells, B-cell-depleted T cells, or PBMCs.

In the study's own analysis: Estimates of nucleated cell counts were drawn from the amplification of reference gene primers. Clones were read by immunoSEQ multiplex PCR, and TCRdb kept only the in-frame ones, dropping some. V and J calls and clone size are as listed in that table; D and trimming were resolved from the DNA. The sample lists fewer than 200,000 clones, approximately 84% occurring once. Germline lookup yields CDR1 MNHEY and CDR2 SMNVEV (reference sequence). Trimming took 3 bases from V and 7 from J; bases not matched to a gene: 7. The CDR3 has 15 residues. Sequencing used peripheral blood. The clonotype originates from a man aged 35 to 55 who had recovered from COVID-19. J is TRBJ1-2 and V is TRBV27; 11 nucleotides match TRBD1. This CDR3 reads CASSLAPGQGGGYTF. CDR3 in DNA: TGTGCCAGCAGTTTGGCCCCGGGACAGGGGGGTGGCTACACCTTC.